The 23 T cell receptor beta chains below were found in one sample sequenced in a study of T cells after yellow fever vaccination. TCRdb fed the 5' RACE reads into MiXCR, producing one record per CDR3 protein. The sample lists some 300,000 distinct CDR3 sequences, approximately 11% occurring once. Source: CD4+ T cells sorted from PBMCs, taken 45 days after the yellow fever booster vaccination. Receptors originate from a man younger than 30 who received the YFV17D yellow fever vaccine.

V is TRBV7-8 and J is TRBJ1-5, with TRBD1 as a possible D gene (6 bases). V was cut by 5 bases and J by 5 bases, with 19 bases left in between. This CDR3 comprises 16 residues. Germline CDR1 SGHVS, CDR2 FQNEAQ. The CDR3 loop is CASSPRRTDSYQPQHF. For the CDR3, the DNA is TGTGCCAGCAGCCCTAGGCGGACAGACTCCTATCAGCCCCAGCATTTT.

This clonotype was observed a few times. The V call is TRBV7-2, the J call TRBJ2-5; maybe TRBD2 (6 bases). The CDR3 loop spans 15 amino acids. Germline CDR1 is SGHTA and CDR2 is FQGNSA. V lost 1 base and J 2 bases, leaving 11 bases between the germline ends. The CDR3: CASSLEAGRQETQYF. The DNA for the CDR3 is TGTGCCAGCAGCTTAGAGGCGGGACGACAAGAGACCCAGTACTTC. The entire variable domain, with the rest obtained from reference TRBV7-2 and TRBJ2-5, is as follows: GAGVSQSPSNKVTEKGKDVELRCDPISGHTALYWYRQSLGQGLEFLIYFQGNSAPDKSGLPSDRFSAERTGGSVSTLTIQRTQQEDSAVYLCASSLEAGRQETQYFGPGTRLLVL.

The chain uses TRBV7-2 and TRBJ2-5; D not certain. Trimming took off 5 bases at V and 7 bases at J, with 14 bases between the two ends. There are 13 residues in the CDR3. Germline V CDR1 and CDR2: SGHTA, FQGNSA. The CDR3 sequence: CASSLLEPGTQYF. The CDR3 nucleotides are TGTGCCAGCAGCCTCCTGGAGCCCGGGACCCAGTACTTC.

This clonotype has a count of ten or more. This sequence joins TRBV5-1 and TRBJ2-5; a possible D gene is TRBD2 (5 bases). The CDR3 is made up of 16 amino acids. From germline, CDR1 is SGHRS and CDR2 YFSETQ. Trimming left V 1 base short and J 2 bases short, with 15 bases between. The CDR3 DNA sequence: TGCGCCAGCAGCTTGTTGGGTAACGGAGGACAAGAGACCCAGTACTTC. It yields the protein CASSLLGNGGQETQYF. Full variable domain (remainder filled in from reference TRBV5-1 and TRBJ2-5): KAGVTQTPRYLIKTRGQQVTLSCSPISGHRSVSWYQQTPGQGLQFLFEYFSETQRNKGNFPGRFSGRQFSNSRSEMNVSTLELGDSALYLCASSLLGNGGQETQYFGPGTRLLVL.

Only a few counts were recorded for this clonotype. J is TRBJ2-2 and V is TRBV7-3, with D perhaps being TRBD1 or TRBD2 (5 bases each). Trimming took 4 bases from V and 3 from J, leaving 12 bases between them. This CDR3 spans 15 amino acids. Germline values: CDR1 SGHTA, CDR2 FQGTGA. CDR3 protein: CASSSRDGYTGELFF. The CDR3 nucleotides are TGTGCCAGCAGCTCACGGGACGGATACACCGGGGAGCTGTTTTTT.

V and J are TRBV20-1 and TRBJ1-3; D gene unclear. V was shortened by 0 bases and J by 0 bases, with 12 bases between the two germline ends. This CDR3 spans 16 amino acids. Germline CDR1 is DFQATT and CDR2 is SNEGSKA (reference sequence). The CDR3 spells CSARDTAGASGNTIYF. CDR3 DNA: TGCAGTGCTAGAGATACGGCCGGAGCCTCTGGAAACACCATATATTTT.

The rearrangement links TRBV15 to TRBJ2-5; the D gene is possibly TRBD2 (6 bases). With 0 bases removed from V and 4 bases from J, the gap between germline ends came to 18 bases. Germline V lookup: CDR1 LNHNV, CDR2 YYDKDF (reference sequence). The CDR3 is 17 residues long. The CDR3: CATSRDAGRSGGETQYF. In DNA form, the CDR3 reads TGTGCCACCAGCAGAGATGCGGGGCGATCCGGTGGAGAGACCCAGTACTTC. Full variable domain (remainder filled in from reference TRBV15 and TRBJ2-5): DAMVIQNPRYQVTQFGKPVTLSCSQTLNHNVMYWYQQKSSQAPKLLFHYYDKDFNNEADTPDNFQSRRPNTSFCFLDIRSPGLGDTAMYLCATSRDAGRSGGETQYFGPGTRLLVL.

The gene calls are TRBV7-2 and TRBJ1-5; 7 nucleotides agree with TRBD1. With V trimmed by 10 bases and J by 3 bases, 9 bases remained unmatched. CDR3 length: 14 amino acids. The germline V gene has CDR1 SGHTA and CDR2 FQGNSA. The CDR3 region has the DNA TGTGCCACCGCGACAGGGTATGCCAATCAGCCCCAGCATTTT. Translating it yields CATATGYANQPQHF.

The chain's CDR3 is CASSQAQGYGYTF. As DNA, the CDR3 is TGTGCCAGCAGCCAAGCACAGGGCTATGGCTACACCTTC. The chain employs TRBV3-1 and TRBJ1-2; tentatively, D is TRBD1 (6 bases). CDR1 and CDR2 (germline): LGHDT, YNNKEL (reference sequence). This CDR3 contains 13 residues. The V and J ends lost 1 base and 4 bases respectively, with 7 bases between them. Complete variable domain (other parts from reference TRBV3-1 and TRBJ1-2): DTAVSQTPKYLVTQMGNDKSIKCEQNLGHDTMYWYKQDSKKFLKIMFSYNNKELIINETVPNRFSPKSPDKAHLNLHINSLELGDSAVYFCASSQAQGYGYTFGSGTRLTVV.

In this sample, this clonotype turned up many times. The chain links TRBV6-4 to TRBJ1-1, with 8 bases identical to TRBD1. After removal of 5 bases from V and 1 base from J, the junction contained 6 bases not matched to a gene. The CDR3 is 15 residues long. CDR1 is MRHNA and CDR2 is SNTAGT in the germline V gene. The CDR3 nucleotides read TGTGCCAGCAGTCAAAGGGGACAGGCGAACACTGAAGCTTTCTTT. Its translation: CASSQRGQANTEAFF.

The chain joins TRBV12-3 or TRBV12-4 to TRBJ2-3; D is uncertain. Trimming cost V 6 bases and J 0 bases, with 7 bases left between them. This CDR3 spans 13 amino acids. CDR3 DNA sequence: TGTGCCAGCAGACCCGCTAGCACAGATACGCAGTATTTT. Its protein is CASRPASTDTQYF.

This clonotype was seen at least ten times. The chain is built from TRBV7-9 and TRBJ2-1, with 9 positions matching TRBD1. The trim removed 1 base at V and 6 bases at J, leaving 7 bases unmatched. The germline CDR1 and CDR2 sequences are SEHNR and FQNEAQ (reference sequence). The length of the CDR3 is 16 residues. The CDR3 here is CASSLGGTGISNEQFF. Here the CDR3 DNA reads TGTGCCAGCAGCTTAGGGGGGACAGGGATCAGCAATGAGCAGTTCTTC.

The chain carries TRBV11-1 and TRBJ1-1; tentatively, D is TRBD1 (6 bases). The CDR3 contains 14 residues. CDR1 and CDR2 (germline): SGHAT, FQDESV (reference sequence). V was cut by 4 bases and J by 6 bases, with 15 bases left in between. The CDR3 loop is CASSSGHPGPEAFF. CDR3 DNA: TGTGCCAGCAGCTCGGGACACCCAGGGCCTGAAGCTTTCTTT.

The chain employs TRBV27 and TRBJ2-6; TRBD1 might be the D (5 bases). With 3 bases removed from V and 3 bases from J, the gap between germline ends came to 12 bases. The CDR3 extends over 16 amino acids. Germline loops: CDR1 MNHEY, CDR2 SMNVEV (reference sequence). In nucleotides, the CDR3 is TGTGCCAGCAGTTTTACCCCAGGGTTTGGGGCCAACGTCCTGACTTTC. This sequence encodes CASSFTPGFGANVLTF. Combining the CDR3 with reference TRBV27 and TRBJ2-6 gives the whole variable domain EAQVTQNPRYLITVTGKKLTVTCSQNMNHEYMSWYRQDPGLGLRQIYYSMNVEVTDKGDVPEGYKVSRKEKRNFPLILESPSPNQTSLYFCASSFTPGFGANVLTFGAGSRLTVL.

At least ten counts were recorded for this clonotype. CDR3 protein: CASSQGGTGDTQYF. The DNA for the CDR3 is TGCGCCAGCAGCCAAGGGGGAACGGGGGATACGCAGTATTTT. The chain uses TRBV4-3 and TRBJ2-3, with a possible D match to TRBD2 (5 bases). The CDR3 is 14 amino acids. Germline V gene sequence: CDR1 LGHNA, CDR2 YSLEER. Trimming took 1 base from V and 6 from J, leaving 11 bases between them.

This clonotype came up a few times. The J gene is TRBJ2-6, the V gene TRBV7-2, with 8 bases identical to TRBD2. The CDR3 is made up of 13 amino acids. Per germline, CDR1 SGHTA and CDR2 FQGNSA. The J segment lost 12 bases and the V segment lost 4 bases, leaving 5 bases of the junction unmatched. The CDR3 DNA reads as TGTGCCAGCAGCTCGGGACTAGGCACCGTCCTGACTTTC. Amino acid sequence: CASSSGLGTVLTF.

The chain combines TRBV7-3 with TRBJ2-1; D ambiguous. Germline CDR1 and CDR2: SGHTA and FQGTGA. The CDR3 totals 13 residues. With 2 bases removed from V and 9 bases from J, the gap between germline ends came to 11 bases. DNA for the CDR3: TGTGCCAGCAGCTTACATGGTTTTCTTGAGCAGTTCTTC. It encodes CASSLHGFLEQFF. The whole variable domain, remainder taken from reference TRBV7-3 and TRBJ2-1, is GAGVSQTPSNKVTEKGKYVELRCDPISGHTALYWYRQSLGQGPEFLIYFQGTGAADDSGLPNDRFFAVRPEGSVSTLKIQRTERGDSAVYLCASSLHGFLEQFFGPGTRLTVL.

There are a few counts of this clonotype. The gene calls are TRBV5-1 and TRBJ1-1, with D unclear. V gave up 0 bases and J gave up 1 base, with 10 bases separating them. The CDR3 runs to 15 residues. CDR1 is SGHRS, CDR2 YFSETQ, per germline. The CDR3 DNA is TGCGCCAGCAGCTTGGTGGGTCCTCCGAACACTGAAGCTTTCTTT. Its protein product is CASSLVGPPNTEAFF.

This chain uses TRBV6-5 with TRBJ2-7; D not resolved. V dropped 10 bases and J dropped 2 bases, with 12 bases sitting between them. The CDR3 runs 12 residues. Looked up from germline, CDR1 is MNHEY and CDR2 is SVGAGI. The CDR3 here is CATRDSAYEQYV. Here the CDR3 DNA reads TGTGCCACCCGTGACTCCGCCTACGAGCAGTACGTC.

This clonotype was observed a handful of times. The J gene is TRBJ1-2, the V gene TRBV19; a possible D gene is TRBD1 (5 bases). The CDR3 has 13 amino acids. V lost 3 bases and J lost 6, with 11 bases in between. Germline V CDR1 and CDR2: LNHDA, SQIVND (reference sequence). CDR3 protein: CASSMTARHGYTF. For the CDR3, the DNA is TGTGCCAGTAGTATGACAGCTCGGCATGGCTACACCTTC.

Many counts were recorded for this clonotype. The chain employs TRBV10-2 and TRBJ2-3, with D uncertain. The V gene's germline CDR1 is WSHSY and CDR2 SAAADI. Trimming stripped 5 bases from V and 2 bases from J, with 11 bases between. CDR3 length: 14 amino acids. CDR3 nucleotides: TGCGCCAGCAGTCCTAGTCACTACACAGATACGCAGTATTTT. Protein sequence: CASSPSHYTDTQYF.

The rearrangement joins TRBV12-3 or TRBV12-4 to TRBJ1-3, with unresolved D. V was clipped by 3 bases and J by 3 bases, with 3 bases between them. The CDR3 has 12 residues. The chain's CDR3 is CASSFIGNTIYF. The CDR3 DNA reads as TGTGCCAGCAGTTTTATTGGAAACACCATATATTTT.

There are a few counts of this clonotype. The chain has TRBV28 and TRBJ1-2; D is uncertain. The CDR3 consists of 13 residues. CDR1 and CDR2 from the germline V gene are MDHEN and SYDVKM. V was pared by 8 bases and J by 0 bases, with 10 bases between. In DNA form, the CDR3 reads TGTGCCAGCTCCCTGGAGGCTAACTATGGCTACACCTTC. Translated, it gives CASSLEANYGYTF.